The next 23 T cell receptor beta chains were all read from a single sample in a study of regulatory T cells in long-lasting Graves disease. For TCR beta, libraries came from iRepertoire HTBI primers and Arm-PCR of CDR3 regions. TCRdb re-called the multiplex PCR reads with MiXCR, one entry per CDR3 protein. This table has approximately 350,000 distinct CDR3 sequences, about 17% appearing once. Time point meaning: newly diagnosed GD, antithyroid drugs for less than 3 months. PBMC-derived RNA was used for the TCR library. This sample was shared with a second study, whose subject was T cells in Graves' hyperthyroidism and ophthalmopathy.

The sequences come from peripheral blood mononuclear cells (PBMCs), collected at new diagnosis, from a patient treated with antithyroid drugs. These receptor sequences come from a woman between 18 and 29 years old with Graves disease.

This chain joins TRBV5-1 and TRBJ1-2; D is unclear. This CDR3 comprises 14 residues. Germline assignment: CDR1 SGHRS and CDR2 YFSETQ. V dropped 0 bases and J dropped 6 bases, with 12 bases sitting between them. DNA of the CDR3: TGCGCCAGCAGCTTGGTTGTGGGGAAGGATGGCTACACCTTC. It translates to CASSLVVGKDGYTF. The variable domain in full, completed from reference TRBV5-1 and TRBJ1-2, reads KAGVTQTPRYLIKTRGQQVTLSCSPISGHRSVSWYQQTPGQGLQFLFEYFSETQRNKGNFPGRFSGRQFSNSRSEMNVSTLELGDSALYLCASSLVVGKDGYTFGSGTRLTVV.

The table lists this clonotype with many counts. V gene TRBV15 combines with J gene TRBJ2-1, with a tentative D call TRBD2 (5 bases). CDR3 length: 15 residues. Trimming took 0 bases from V and 8 from J, leaving 14 bases between them. Germline V gene sequence: CDR1 LNHNV, CDR2 YYDKDF (reference sequence). The CDR3 sequence: CATSRDRKLVDEQFF. The CDR3 region has the DNA TGTGCCACCAGCAGAGATCGAAAACTAGTTGATGAGCAGTTCTTC.

The chain employs TRBV6-2 or TRBV6-3 and TRBJ1-3; unclear D gene. The CDR3 runs 11 residues. V was cut by 2 bases and J by 8 bases, with 4 bases left in between. Germline CDR1 MNHEY, CDR2 SVGEGT. The CDR3 nucleotides read TGTGCCAGCAGTTACGGGCACACCATATATTTT. Its protein is CASSYGHTIYF.

This clonotype has only one observation. The chain uses TRBV19 and TRBJ2-6; a possible D gene is TRBD2 (5 bases). This CDR3 region has 16 residues. Trimming took off 5 bases at V and 4 bases at J, with 15 bases between the two ends. CDR1 is LNHDA and CDR2 is SQIVND in the germline V gene (reference sequence). The CDR3 region has the DNA TGTGCCAGTAGTGGGGTTGGGGAGTCCGGGGCCAACGTCCTGACTTTC. Its protein is CASSGVGESGANVLTF.

Points on this clonotype: Just one base apart from a much larger clone, this may be a read error. The chain employs TRBV6-2 or TRBV6-3 and TRBJ2-1; D not certain. This CDR3 comprises 11 residues. Trimming pared 6 bases from V and 10 bases from J, leaving 10 bases between. In germline, CDR1 is MNHEY, CDR2 SVGEGT. The CDR3 spells CASRFNYEQFF. The CDR3, as DNA: TGTGCCAGCAGATTTAACTACGAGCAGTTCTTC.

The sample holds many counts of this clonotype. J is TRBJ2-7 and V is TRBV2, with D uncertain. Germline V lookup: CDR1 SNHLY, CDR2 FYNNEI. This CDR3 spans 11 amino acids. V was cut by 5 bases and J by 2 bases, with 4 bases left in between. In DNA, the CDR3 is TGTGCCAGCAGTAAAACCTACGAGCAGTACTTC. This translates into CASSKTYEQYF. The variable domain in full, with the rest retrieved from reference TRBV2 and TRBJ2-7, is EPEVTQTPSHQVTQMGQEVILRCVPISNHLYFYWYRQILGQKVEFLVSFYNNEISEKSEIFDDQFSVERPDGSNFTLKIRSTKLEDSAMYFCASSKTYEQYFGPGTRLTVT.

In this sample, this clonotype turned up a few times. This chain uses TRBV7-3 with TRBJ1-1; no reliable D call. The CDR3 runs to 13 residues. Germline CDR1 SGHTA, CDR2 FQGTGA. Trimming left V 1 base short and J 3 bases short, with 6 bases between. The CDR3: CASSLRTDTEAFF. The CDR3 DNA reads TGTGCCAGCAGCTTAAGAACCGACACTGAAGCTTTCTTT.

About this clonotype itself: With a far larger clone one base away, a read error is the likely cause. The J gene is TRBJ2-1, the V gene TRBV7-3; D uncertain. Germline V gives CDR1 SGHTA, CDR2 FQGTGA. This CDR3 region has 14 residues. CDR3 nucleotides: TGTGCCAACAGCACGTCCGGGTCCTACAATGAGCAGTTCTTC. Translation gives CANSTSGSYNEQFF.

This clonotype appeared many times. The chain combines TRBV30 with TRBJ1-4; 8 bases align to TRBD1. After removal of 4 bases from V and 6 bases from J, the junction contained 10 bases not matched to a gene. Germline assignment: CDR1 GTSNPN and CDR2 SVGIG (reference sequence). The CDR3 loop spans 15 amino acids. The CDR3 DNA reads TGTGCCTGGACCCCAAACAGGGGGGGCTATGAAAAACTGTTTTTT. Its translation: CAWTPNRGGYEKLFF.

This clonotype has ten or more counts. The chain has TRBV11-2 and TRBJ1-4; D may be TRBD1 (5 bases). CDR3 length: 16 amino acids. Looked up from germline, CDR1 is SGHAT and CDR2 is FQNNGV. V shed 2 bases and J shed 8 bases, with 18 bases lying between them. CDR3 loop: CASSLMMAGRSEKLFF. The CDR3 region has the DNA TGTGCCAGCAGCTTAATGATGGCAGGGCGCTCCGAAAAACTGTTTTTT. Full variable domain (missing parts from reference TRBV11-2 and TRBJ1-4): EAGVAQSPRYKIIEKRQSVAFWCNPISGHATLYWYQQILGQGPKLLIQFQNNGVVDDSQLPKDRFSAERLKGVDSTLKIQPAKLEDSAVYLCASSLMMAGRSEKLFFGSGTQLSVL.

This clonotype was observed a few times. V gene TRBV2 combines with J gene TRBJ1-1, with D maybe TRBD1 (6 bases). V lost 4 bases, J lost 6 bases, and 12 bases lay in between. The CDR3 has 13 residues. Germline V gene data show CDR1 as SNHLY and CDR2 as FYNNEI. In nucleotides, the CDR3 is TGTGCCAGCAGTGCCAACAGGGCAGCTGAAGCTTTCTTT. Protein: CASSANRAAEAFF.

This clonotype was found many times. The J gene is TRBJ2-7, the V gene TRBV18; no clear D. Germline CDR1 and CDR2: KGHSH and LQKENI. There are 14 residues in the CDR3. Trimming removed 0 bases at V and 3 bases at J, with 9 bases between. CDR3 in amino acids: CASSPPRTGYEQYF. In DNA form, the CDR3 reads TGTGCCAGCTCACCACCGCGGACGGGCTACGAGCAGTACTTC.

There are many counts of this clonotype. J is TRBJ2-4 and V is TRBV3-1, with a weak D call TRBD1 (5 bases). The CDR3 is made up of 14 amino acids. Germline CDR1 and CDR2: LGHDT and YNNKEL (reference sequence). With 0 bases removed from V and 5 bases from J, the gap between germline ends came to 8 bases. CDR3 DNA: TGTGCCAGCAGCCAAGACAGGGCGGAAAACATTCAGTACTTC. This translates into CASSQDRAENIQYF.

This clonotype was seen ten or more times. This chain joins TRBV5-1 and TRBJ2-5, with D possibly TRBD1 on 5 matching bases. Germline assignment: CDR1 SGHRS and CDR2 YFSETQ. The V end lost 6 bases, the J end lost 1 base, and 10 bases lay between the germline ends. The CDR3 has 13 residues. The CDR3 DNA reads TGCGCCAGCAACCTGGACACCCAAGAGACCCAGTACTTC. Protein: CASNLDTQETQYF.

This rearrangement joins TRBV10-3 to TRBJ1-3, with D hard to call. Germline lookup yields CDR1 ENHRY and CDR2 SYGVKD. V lost 6 bases and J lost 3, with 6 bases in between. The CDR3 runs to 12 residues. Here the CDR3 DNA reads TGTGCCATCAGCGGAGATGGAAACACCATATATTTT. Protein: CAISGDGNTIYF.

This clonotype was recorded at least ten times. The V gene is TRBV3-1, the J gene TRBJ2-3, with 13 nucleotides matching TRBD2. This CDR3 has 17 residues. Germline CDR1 LGHDT, CDR2 YNNKEL (reference sequence). The V and J ends lost 2 bases and 3 bases, in that order; junction bases with no gene match: 5. CDR3 sequence reads: CASSQLLAGGQTDTQYF. For the CDR3, the DNA is TGTGCCAGCAGCCAACTACTAGCGGGGGGGCAGACAGATACGCAGTATTTT.

This clonotype has at least ten counts. The genes are TRBV9 and TRBJ2-1; D gene unclear. CDR3 length: 15 residues. Trimming removed 4 bases at V and 4 bases at J, with 15 bases between. CDR1 and CDR2 from the germline V gene are SGDLS and YYNGEE. The CDR3: CASSPRRVMYNEQFF. In DNA form, the CDR3 reads TGTGCCAGCAGCCCCCGTAGGGTCATGTACAATGAGCAGTTCTTC. The full variable domain, in which reference TRBV9 and TRBJ2-1 provide the parts outside the CDR3, is DSGVTQTPKHLITATGQRVTLRCSPRSGDLSVYWYQQSLDQGLQFLIQYYNGEERAKGNILERFSAQQFPDLHSELNLSSLELGDSALYFCASSPRRVMYNEQFFGPGTRLTVL.

The sample holds many counts of this clonotype. V usage is TRBV30 and J usage is TRBJ2-2, with 11 positions matching TRBD2. The germline gives CDR1 GTSNPN, CDR2 SVGIG (reference sequence). V shed 5 bases, J shed 4 bases, and the junction held 12 bases outside the gene matches. The CDR3 is 17 amino acids. The CDR3 loop reads CAWARALAGGVTGELFF. CDR3 coding DNA: TGTGCCTGGGCCAGGGCCCTAGCGGGAGGTGTCACCGGGGAGCTGTTTTTT.

The sample holds many counts of this clonotype. The chain uses TRBV2 and TRBJ2-3; D is unclear. The CDR3 covers 15 residues. The germline V gene encodes CDR1 SNHLY and CDR2 FYNNEI. Trimming removed 6 bases at V and 0 bases at J, with 13 bases between. The CDR3 DNA is TGTGCCAGCAGGGCTGACGGCGGTAGCACAGATACGCAGTATTTT. Translating it yields CASRADGGSTDTQYF.

This clonotype was detected many times. The chain uses TRBV20-1 and TRBJ1-2; TRBD1 matches 7 bases. Germline assignment: CDR1 DFQATT and CDR2 SNEGSKA (reference sequence). This CDR3 has 15 residues. Trimming at V came to 2 bases and at J to 7 bases, leaving 13 bases not matched to a gene. In DNA form, the CDR3 reads TGCAGTGCTAGAAGGTTGGGACAGCCAAGGGGTGGCTACACCTTC. Amino acid sequence: CSARRLGQPRGGYTF.

This clonotype has ten or more counts. The chain employs TRBV5-1 and TRBJ2-2; D gene uncertain. Trimming stripped 0 bases from V and 3 bases from J, with 6 bases between. The CDR3 length is 14 residues. Germline lookup yields CDR1 SGHRS and CDR2 YFSETQ. The CDR3 here is CASSLAQDTGELFF. CDR3 bases: TGCGCCAGCAGCTTGGCTCAGGACACCGGGGAGCTGTTTTTT.

In its sample, this clonotype was seen a few times. This rearrangement joins TRBV3-1 to TRBJ1-2, with D hard to call. Trimming removed 6 bases from V and 4 bases from J, with 12 bases in between. This CDR3 is 13 amino acids long. CDR1 LGHDT and CDR2 YNNKEL come from the germline V gene (reference sequence). The CDR3 bases are TGTGCCAGCAGTCGAAGGTTGTCCTATGGCTACACCTTC. Its translation: CASSRRLSYGYTF.

The chain employs TRBV19 and TRBJ1-5, with 8 bases identical to TRBD1. The CDR3 spans 16 residues. Germline V gives CDR1 LNHDA, CDR2 SQIVND (reference sequence). The V segment lost 4 bases and the J segment 0 bases; nucleotides outside the gene matches: 5. The CDR3, as DNA: TGTGCCAGTAGTAAAGGGACAGGTCGTAGCAATCAGCCCCAGCATTTT. Amino acid sequence: CASSKGTGRSNQPQHF. Full variable domain (rest looked up from reference TRBV19 and TRBJ1-5): DGGITQSPKYLFRKEGQNVTLSCEQNLNHDAMYWYRQDPGQGLRLIYYSQIVNDFQKGDIAEGYSVSREKKESFPLTVTSAQKNPTAFYLCASSKGTGRSNQPQHFGDGTRLSIL.